Listed below are T cell receptor beta chains from one sample, sequenced in a study of blood T cell repertoires in COVID-19. Generated by immunoSEQ multiplex PCR, the TCRdb table keeps only in-frame clones and is missing some. The data contain under 250,000 clones, 80% to 90% of them singletons. Material for sequencing was peripheral blood. The receptor set was obtained from a man aged 45-65 years with active or convalescent COVID-19. CDR3s include the opening cysteine and the closing phenylalanine or tryptophan. Fields, in order: CDR3 length, J gene, V gene, CDR3 protein.

len: 14; j_gene: TRBJ1-6; v_gene: TRBV11-2; CDR3aa: CASSSGTDNSPLHF
len: 15; j_gene: TRBJ1-5; v_gene: TRBV7-8; CDR3aa: CASSSAGQGNQPQHF
len: 15; j_gene: TRBJ2-1; v_gene: TRBV5-1; CDR3aa: CASSLESGSRSEQFF
len: 16; j_gene: TRBJ2-6; v_gene: TRBV19; CDR3aa: CAIERDRGSGANVLTF
len: 10; j_gene: TRBJ1-3; v_gene: TRBV30; CDR3aa: CASYGNTIYF
len: 13; j_gene: TRBJ1-4; v_gene: TRBV3-1/TRBV3-2; CDR3aa: CASSQGGRVKLFF
len: 17; j_gene: TRBJ2-2; v_gene: TRBV6-2/TRBV6-3; CDR3aa: CASSYRDTLGGTGELFF
len: 14; j_gene: TRBJ2-3; v_gene: TRBV5-4; CDR3aa: CASSLPSAQDTQYF
len: 15; j_gene: TRBJ2-1; v_gene: TRBV6-1; CDR3aa: CASSERWSSYNEQFF
len: 12; j_gene: TRBJ1-1; v_gene: TRBV10-3; CDR3aa: CAINQGSTEAFF
len: 14; j_gene: TRBJ1-1; v_gene: TRBV5-1; CDR3aa: CASSGQGRNTEAFF
len: 17; j_gene: TRBJ1-1; v_gene: TRBV11-2; CDR3aa: CASSLLPRGRLGTEAFF
len: 14; j_gene: TRBJ2-5; v_gene: TRBV29-1; CDR3aa: CSVEVQTYGETQYF
len: 17; j_gene: TRBJ2-1; v_gene: TRBV21-1; CDR3aa: CASSNKPGQGAYNEQFF
len: 14; j_gene: TRBJ1-1; v_gene: TRBV3-1/TRBV3-2; CDR3aa: CASSDVKGHFEAFF
len: 15; j_gene: TRBJ2-1; v_gene: TRBV2; CDR3aa: CASRVAGVRDNEQFF
len: 19; j_gene: TRBJ1-3; v_gene: TRBV6-2/TRBV6-3; CDR3aa: CASSYSRGGQSLIVDTIYF
len: 15; j_gene: TRBJ1-4; v_gene: TRBV11-2; CDR3aa: CASSIQGLDNEKLFF